Here is one TCR beta chain with its context. The repertoire was sequenced with immunoSEQ multiplex PCR; TCRdb's copy has only in-frame clones and lacks some. The table has tens of thousands of clones, 91% seen once. From germline, CDR1 is MNHNY and CDR2 SVGAGI (reference sequence). The CDR3 spans 14 residues. The ends were cut back, 4 bases at V and 4 bases at J, with 10 bases in the middle. The data were taken from a study of T cell changes during pregnancy in multiple sclerosis. This sequence was found in a female donor in good health, enrolled as a control in a pregnancy study. Source: CD4+ T cells from peripheral blood mononuclear cells, taken in the second trimester of pregnancy. The gene calls are TRBV6-6 and TRBJ2-2, with a possible D match to TRBD2 (6 bases). CDR3 in DNA: TGTGCCAGCAGTTTGGAGGGTGGCACCGGGGAGCTGTTTTTT. Its protein product is CASSLEGGTGELFF.